What follows is one T cell receptor beta chain and its context. Its antigen is unidentified. This CDR3 spans 15 amino acids. V lost 5 bases, J lost 0 bases, and 11 bases lay in between. Germline V gene lookup returns CDR1 SGHAT and CDR2 FQDESV (reference sequence). The repertoire was sequenced with immunoSEQ multiplex PCR; TCRdb's copy has only in-frame clones and lacks some. The sample has under 200,000 clones, roughly 94% seen once. This record belongs to a study of T cell responses to AZD1222 COVID-19 vaccine. Notes on the study in general: Seropositive AZD1222 recipients at baseline numbered only five or six. Repertoire sampling was restricted to post-peak T cell response timepoints. White British ancestry dominated among donors, who included more females, and clonal diversity was possibly underestimated. The reported proportion of spike-specific TCRs targeting unmutated variant regions was nearly half.

This sequence originates from an adult who received the AZD1222 COVID-19 vaccine. The specimen comprised peripheral blood, sampled 28 days after the second AZD1222 dose. This chain uses TRBV11-1 with TRBJ1-5; no firm D call. Here the CDR3 DNA reads TGTGCCAGCAGCCGCTATAAGAATAGCAATCAGCCCCAGCATTTT. Translating gives CASSRYKNSNQPQHF.